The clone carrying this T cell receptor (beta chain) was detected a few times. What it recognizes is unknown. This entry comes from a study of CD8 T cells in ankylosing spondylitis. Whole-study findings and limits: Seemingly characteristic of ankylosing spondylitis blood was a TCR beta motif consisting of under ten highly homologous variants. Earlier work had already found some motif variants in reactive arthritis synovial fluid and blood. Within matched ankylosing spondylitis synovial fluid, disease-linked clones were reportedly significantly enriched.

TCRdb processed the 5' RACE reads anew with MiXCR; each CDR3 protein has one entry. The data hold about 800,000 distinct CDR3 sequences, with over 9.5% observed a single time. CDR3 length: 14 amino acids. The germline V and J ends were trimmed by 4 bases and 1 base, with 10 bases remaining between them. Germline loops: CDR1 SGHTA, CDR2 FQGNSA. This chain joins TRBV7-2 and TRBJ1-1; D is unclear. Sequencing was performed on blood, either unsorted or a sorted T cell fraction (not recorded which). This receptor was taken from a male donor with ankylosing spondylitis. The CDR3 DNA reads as TGTGCCAGCAGCTGGGAAAGGCAGAACACTGAAGCTTTCTTT. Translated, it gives CASSWERQNTEAFF.